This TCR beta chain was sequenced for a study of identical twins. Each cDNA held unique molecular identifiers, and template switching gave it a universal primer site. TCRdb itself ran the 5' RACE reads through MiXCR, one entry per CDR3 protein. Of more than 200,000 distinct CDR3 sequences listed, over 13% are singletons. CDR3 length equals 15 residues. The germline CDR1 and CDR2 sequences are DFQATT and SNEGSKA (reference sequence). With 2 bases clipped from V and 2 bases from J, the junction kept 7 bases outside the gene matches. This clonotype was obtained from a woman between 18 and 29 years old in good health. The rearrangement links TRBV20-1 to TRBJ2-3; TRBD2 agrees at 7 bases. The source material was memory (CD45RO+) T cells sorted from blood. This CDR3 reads CSARPLAENTDTQYF. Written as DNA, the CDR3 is TGCAGTGCTAGACCCCTAGCGGAGAACACAGATACGCAGTATTTT.